This paragraph covers one T cell receptor (beta chain) sequence. Transcripts of RNA were the source for amplifying TCR beta CDR3 regions. HTBI primers served in a first-round RT-PCR, which a second-round multiplex PCR followed. TCRdb recomputed calls from the multiplex PCR reads with MiXCR, one row per CDR3 protein. The sample carries some 360,000 distinct CDR3 sequences, about a sixth recorded once. This sample is drawn from a study of Graves' ophthalmopathy and Graves' hyperthyroidism. Ophthalmopathy absent within 18 months of follow-up marked hyperthyroidism as stable. In germline, CDR1 is DFQATT, CDR2 SNEGSKA (reference sequence). This CDR3 region has 13 residues.

This TCR came from an adult woman with stable Graves' hyperthyroidism. The rearrangement links TRBV20-1 to TRBJ2-2, with 7 bases fitting TRBD2. What was sequenced was peripheral blood. Here the CDR3 reads CSAPVGGSRELFF. The CDR3 DNA reads as TGCAGCGCACCGGTCGGCGGGAGCAGGGAGCTGTTTTTT.